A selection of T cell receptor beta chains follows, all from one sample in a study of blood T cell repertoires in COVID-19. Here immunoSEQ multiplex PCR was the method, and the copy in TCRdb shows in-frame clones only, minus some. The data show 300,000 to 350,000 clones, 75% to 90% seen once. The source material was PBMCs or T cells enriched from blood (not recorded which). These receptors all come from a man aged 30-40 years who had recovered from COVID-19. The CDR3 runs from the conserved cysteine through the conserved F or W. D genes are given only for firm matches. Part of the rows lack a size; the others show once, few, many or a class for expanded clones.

CDR3 protein: CASSLVSAGLAGAYEQYF; CDR3 DNA: TGTGCCAGCAGTTTGGTCAGTGCGGGACTAGCGGGCGCCTACGAGCAGTACTTC; J gene: TRBJ2-7; clone size: NA; D gene: TRBD2; V gene: TRBV27
CDR3 protein: CASSLTPGGNYGYTF; CDR3 DNA: TGTGCCAGCAGTTTAACACCAGGAGGGAACTATGGCTACACCTTC; J gene: TRBJ1-2; clone size: NA; D gene: NA; V gene: TRBV27
CDR3 protein: CASSHRDFGYTF; CDR3 DNA: TGTGCCAGCTCACACCGGGACTTTGGCTACACCTTC; J gene: TRBJ1-2; clone size: NA; D gene: NA; V gene: TRBV18
CDR3 protein: CASRAGGGSGYTF; CDR3 DNA: TGTGCCAGCAGGGCAGGGGGAGGAAGTGGCTACACCTTC; J gene: TRBJ1-2; clone size: NA; D gene: TRBD1; V gene: TRBV6-5
CDR3 protein: CASSPTGGADGYTF; CDR3 DNA: TGTGCCAGCAGCCCGACAGGGGGCGCGGATGGCTACACCTTC; J gene: TRBJ1-2; clone size: NA; D gene: TRBD1; V gene: TRBV6-6
CDR3 protein: CASSAPQNSRYTF; CDR3 DNA: TGTGCCAGCAGCGCCCCCCAGAATTCTCGCTACACCTTC; J gene: TRBJ1-2; clone size: few; D gene: NA; V gene: TRBV9
CDR3 protein: CANSDRGISETQYF; CDR3 DNA: TGTGCCAACAGTGACCGGGGGATCTCAGAGACCCAGTACTTC; J gene: TRBJ2-5; clone size: NA; D gene: NA; V gene: TRBV6-4
CDR3 protein: CASSVESSYNEQFF; CDR3 DNA: TGCGCCAGCAGCGTAGAGAGCTCCTACAATGAGCAGTTCTTC; J gene: TRBJ2-1; clone size: NA; D gene: NA; V gene: TRBV5-1
CDR3 protein: CASSSGGSPLHF; CDR3 DNA: TGTGCCAGCAGCTCGGGGGGTTCACCCCTCCACTTT; J gene: TRBJ1-6; clone size: NA; D gene: NA; V gene: TRBV13
CDR3 protein: CASSQGTGAFTQPQHF; CDR3 DNA: TGTGCCAGCAGCCAGGGGACAGGGGCCTTTACTCAGCCCCAGCATTTT; J gene: TRBJ1-5; clone size: NA; D gene: TRBD1; V gene: TRBV3-1/TRBV3-2
CDR3 protein: CASSSSGTGGQGYTF; CDR3 DNA: TGTGCCAGCAGCTCCTCCGGGACAGGGGGCCAAGGCTACACCTTC; J gene: TRBJ1-2; clone size: NA; D gene: TRBD1; V gene: TRBV7-9
CDR3 protein: CASSQGQGQGFNYGYTF; CDR3 DNA: TGTGCCAGTAGCCAAGGACAGGGGCAGGGGTTTAACTATGGCTACACCTTC; J gene: TRBJ1-2; clone size: NA; D gene: TRBD1; V gene: TRBV19
CDR3 protein: CASSYHLTGSTEAFF; CDR3 DNA: TGTGCCAGCAGTTACCATCTGACAGGGAGCACTGAAGCTTTCTTT; J gene: TRBJ1-1; clone size: NA; D gene: TRBD1; V gene: TRBV6-2/TRBV6-3
CDR3 protein: CASSEQGASYEQYF; CDR3 DNA: TGTGCCAGCAGTGAACAGGGGGCCTCCTACGAGCAGTACTTC; J gene: TRBJ2-7; clone size: few; D gene: TRBD1; V gene: TRBV27
CDR3 protein: CASSLAGSYNEQFF; CDR3 DNA: TGTGCCAGCAGCTTGGCAGGGTCCTACAATGAGCAGTTCTTC; J gene: TRBJ2-1; clone size: few; D gene: NA; V gene: TRBV5-6
CDR3 protein: CASSLATPGELFF; CDR3 DNA: TGTGCCAGCAGCTTGGCCACTCCCGGGGAGCTGTTTTTT; J gene: TRBJ2-2; clone size: NA; D gene: NA; V gene: TRBV5-5
CDR3 protein: CASSITTLARDQHF; CDR3 DNA: TGTGCCAGTAGTATCACGACCCTTGCTCGGGACCAGCATTTT; J gene: TRBJ1-5; clone size: NA; D gene: NA; V gene: TRBV19
CDR3 protein: CASSILGQGETNEKLFF; CDR3 DNA: TGTGCCAGTAGTATCTTGGGACAGGGGGAAACTAATGAAAAACTGTTTTTT; J gene: TRBJ1-4; clone size: NA; D gene: TRBD1; V gene: TRBV19
CDR3 protein: CASSPEGTSGGEQYF; CDR3 DNA: TGCGCCAGCAGCCCGGAGGGGACTAGCGGCGGCGAGCAGTACTTC; J gene: TRBJ2-7; clone size: NA; D gene: TRBD2; V gene: TRBV5-1
CDR3 protein: CASSDGQGNSPLHF; CDR3 DNA: TGCGCCAGCAGCGATGGACAGGGTAATTCACCCCTCCACTTT; J gene: TRBJ1-6; clone size: NA; D gene: TRBD1; V gene: TRBV5-1
CDR3 protein: CSASYRQAGSPLHF; CDR3 DNA: TGCAGTGCTAGTTATCGACAGGCGGGTTCACCCCTCCACTTT; J gene: TRBJ1-6; clone size: NA; D gene: NA; V gene: TRBV20-1
CDR3 protein: CASSLGTAGYTEAFF; CDR3 DNA: TGTGCCAGCAGCCTAGGGACAGCTGGATACACTGAAGCTTTCTTT; J gene: TRBJ1-1; clone size: NA; D gene: TRBD1; V gene: TRBV13